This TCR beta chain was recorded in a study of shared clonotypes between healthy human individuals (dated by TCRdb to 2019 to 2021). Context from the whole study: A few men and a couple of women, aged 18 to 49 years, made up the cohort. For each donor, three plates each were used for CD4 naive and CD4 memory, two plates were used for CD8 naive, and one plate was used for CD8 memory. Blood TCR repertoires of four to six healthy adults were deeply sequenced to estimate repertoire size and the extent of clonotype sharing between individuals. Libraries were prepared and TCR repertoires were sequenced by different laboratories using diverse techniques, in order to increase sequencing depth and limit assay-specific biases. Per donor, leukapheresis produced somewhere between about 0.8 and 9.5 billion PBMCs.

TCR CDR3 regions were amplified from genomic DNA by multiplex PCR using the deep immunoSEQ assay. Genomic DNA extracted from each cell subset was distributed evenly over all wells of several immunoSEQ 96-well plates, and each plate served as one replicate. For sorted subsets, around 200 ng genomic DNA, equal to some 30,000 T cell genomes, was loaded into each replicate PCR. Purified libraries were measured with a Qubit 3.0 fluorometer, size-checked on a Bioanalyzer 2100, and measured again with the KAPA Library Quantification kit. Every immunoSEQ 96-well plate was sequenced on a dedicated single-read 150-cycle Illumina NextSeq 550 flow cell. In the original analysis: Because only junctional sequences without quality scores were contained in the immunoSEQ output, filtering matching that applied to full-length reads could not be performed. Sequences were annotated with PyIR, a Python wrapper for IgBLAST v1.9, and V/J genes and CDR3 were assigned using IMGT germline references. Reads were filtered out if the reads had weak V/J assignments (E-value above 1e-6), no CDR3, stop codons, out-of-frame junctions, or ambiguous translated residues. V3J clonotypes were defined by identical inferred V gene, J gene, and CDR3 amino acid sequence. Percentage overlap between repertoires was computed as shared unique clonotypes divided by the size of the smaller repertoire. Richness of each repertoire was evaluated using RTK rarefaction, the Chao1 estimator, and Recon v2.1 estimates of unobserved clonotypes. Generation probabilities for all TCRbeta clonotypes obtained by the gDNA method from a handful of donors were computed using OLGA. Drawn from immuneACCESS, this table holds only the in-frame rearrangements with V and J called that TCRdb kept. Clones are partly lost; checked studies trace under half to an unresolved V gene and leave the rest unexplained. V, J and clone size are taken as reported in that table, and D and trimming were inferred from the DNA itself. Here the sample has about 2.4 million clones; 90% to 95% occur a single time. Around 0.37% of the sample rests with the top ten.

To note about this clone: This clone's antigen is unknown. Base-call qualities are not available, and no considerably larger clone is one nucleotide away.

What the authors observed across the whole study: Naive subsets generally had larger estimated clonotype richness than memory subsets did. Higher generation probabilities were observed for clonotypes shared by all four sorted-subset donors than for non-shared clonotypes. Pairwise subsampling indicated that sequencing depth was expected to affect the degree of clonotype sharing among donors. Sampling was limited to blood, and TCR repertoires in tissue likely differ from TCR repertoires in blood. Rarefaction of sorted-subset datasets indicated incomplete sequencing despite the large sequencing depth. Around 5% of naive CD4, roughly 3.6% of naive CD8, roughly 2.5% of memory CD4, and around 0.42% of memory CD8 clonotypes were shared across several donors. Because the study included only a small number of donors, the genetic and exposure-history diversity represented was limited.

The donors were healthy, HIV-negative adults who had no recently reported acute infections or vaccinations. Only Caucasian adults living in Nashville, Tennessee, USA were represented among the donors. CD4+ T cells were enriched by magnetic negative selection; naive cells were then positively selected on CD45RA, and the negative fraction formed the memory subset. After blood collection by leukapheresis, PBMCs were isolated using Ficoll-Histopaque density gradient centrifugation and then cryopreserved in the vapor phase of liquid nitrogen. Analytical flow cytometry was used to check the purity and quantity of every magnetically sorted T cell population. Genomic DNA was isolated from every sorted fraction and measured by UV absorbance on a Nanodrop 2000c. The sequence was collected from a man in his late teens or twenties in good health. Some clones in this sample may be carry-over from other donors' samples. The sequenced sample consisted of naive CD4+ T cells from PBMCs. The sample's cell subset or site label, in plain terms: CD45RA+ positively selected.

The sequence in DNA is TGTGCCTGGAGTGTAGGGACAGGGGTGAGTCAGCCCCAGCATTTT. This is translated as CAWSVGTGVSQPQHF. The V and J genes are TRBV30 and TRBJ1-5; the junction holds 10 bases that match TRBD1. Ends trimmed: V by 0 bases, J by 6 bases; bases unmatched to a gene: 5. The CDR3 holds 15 amino acids from the cysteine to the phenylalanine. Solely the CDR3 DNA is kept, with 45 bases framed from the first base. CDR1 is given as GTSNPN and CDR2 as SVGIG, both from the germline V gene (reference sequence).